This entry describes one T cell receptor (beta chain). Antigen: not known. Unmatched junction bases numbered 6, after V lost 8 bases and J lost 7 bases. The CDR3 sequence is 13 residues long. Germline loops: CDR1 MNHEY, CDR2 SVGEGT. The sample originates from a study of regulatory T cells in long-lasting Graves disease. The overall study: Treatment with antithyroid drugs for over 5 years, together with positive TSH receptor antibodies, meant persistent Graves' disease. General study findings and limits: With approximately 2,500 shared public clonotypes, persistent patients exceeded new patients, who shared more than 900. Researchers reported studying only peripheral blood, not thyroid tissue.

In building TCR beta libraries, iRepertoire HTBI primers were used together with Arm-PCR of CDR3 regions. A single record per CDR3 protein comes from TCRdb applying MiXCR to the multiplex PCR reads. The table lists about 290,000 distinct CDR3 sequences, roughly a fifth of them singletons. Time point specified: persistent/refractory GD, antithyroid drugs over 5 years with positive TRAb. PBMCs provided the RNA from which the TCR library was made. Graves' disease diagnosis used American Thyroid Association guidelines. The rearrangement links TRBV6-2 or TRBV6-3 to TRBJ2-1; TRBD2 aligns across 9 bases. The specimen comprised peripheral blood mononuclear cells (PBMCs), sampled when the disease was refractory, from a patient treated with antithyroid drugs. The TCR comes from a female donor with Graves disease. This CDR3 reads CASGLSGRNEQFF. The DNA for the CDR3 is TGTGCCAGCGGACTTAGCGGGAGAAATGAGCAGTTCTTC.